These 7 T cell receptor beta chains came from one sample sequenced in a study of blood T cells in healthy people across ages. Primers used in a second PCR of about 7 to 12 cycles were a sample-barcoded 5' primer and a J-beta primer mix. TCRdb re-called the 5' RACE reads through MiXCR, storing one row per CDR3 protein. Of 550,000 to 650,000 distinct CDR3 sequences in the sample, approximately 30% were seen once. Sequencing input: blood. Receptor source: a woman older than 75 in good health.

Notes on this clonotype: One base away lies a much larger clone, so this may be a sequencing read error. In DNA, the CDR3 is TGCAGTGCTGGGACTAGCGGGGGGCGAGAGACCCAGTACTTC. Translating gives CSAGTSGGRETQYF. The V and J genes are TRBV20-1 and TRBJ2-7; 15 bases fit TRBD2. The DNA matches TRBJ2-5 better at its end, which makes the J call doubtful. Per germline, CDR1 DFQATT and CDR2 SNEGSKA (reference sequence). There are 14 residues in the CDR3.

The chain recombines TRBV27 with TRBJ1-5; the D is unclear. The V gene's germline CDR1 is MNHEY and CDR2 SMNVEV (reference sequence). There are 16 residues in the CDR3. Trimming left V 0 bases short and J 0 bases short, with 9 bases between. The CDR3 spells CASSLSGVSSNQPQHF. As DNA, the CDR3 is TGTGCCAGCAGTTTATCGGGAGTGTCTAGCAATCAGCCCCAGCATTTT.

As to this clonotype: This may be a read error: a much more frequent sequence differs by one nucleotide. The V call is TRBV30, the J call TRBJ2-7, with 8 positions matching TRBD2. CDR1 is GTSNPN and CDR2 is SVGIG in the germline V gene (reference sequence). Germline trimming cut 5 bases from V and 7 bases from J; bases unmatched to any gene: 4. This CDR3 has 11 amino acids. CDR3 sequence (DNA): TGTGCCTGGGGCGGGGGGAATGAGCAGTACTTC. Translation: CAWGGGNEQYF.

With regard to this clonotype: One junction end does not reproduce the germline sequence, and a read error may be involved. The rearrangement joins TRBV5-5 to TRBJ2-3; 7 bases are shared with TRBD1. The CDR3 is 17 amino acids. CDR1 is SGHKS and CDR2 is YYEKEE in the germline V gene (reference sequence). The CDR3 reads CVSSSRLGGRTGDTQYF. The CDR3 bases are TGTGTCAGCAGCTCGAGATTAGGGGGCCGGACCGGAGATACGCAGTATTTT. Combining the CDR3 with reference TRBV5-5 and TRBJ2-3 gives the whole variable domain DAGVTQSPTHLIKTRGQQVTLRCSPISGHKSVSWYQQVLGQGPQFIFQYYEKEERGRGNFPDRFSARQFPNYSSELNVNALLLGDSALYLCVSSSRLGGRTGDTQYFGPGTRLTVL.

This clonotype was counted a single time. A clone one base away is much larger, so this may be a read error. V gene TRBV7-2 combines with J gene TRBJ2-7, with TRBD1 identical over 9 bases. Germline lookup yields CDR1 SGHTA and CDR2 FQGNSA. CDR3 size: 15 residues. The CDR3 loop is CASSPGTGYRDERYF. CDR3 DNA sequence: TGTGCCAGCAGCCCCGGGACAGGGTATAGGGACGAGCGGTACTTC.

This clonotype was seen many times. This chain uses TRBV5-4 with TRBJ2-2; 10 nucleotides agree with TRBD1. With 4 bases clipped from V and 5 bases from J, the junction kept 8 bases outside the gene matches. The CDR3 extends over 16 amino acids. In germline, CDR1 is SGHNT, CDR2 YYREEE (reference sequence). CDR3 amino acids: CASSPGQGGTTGELFF. The DNA of the CDR3 is TGTGCCAGCAGCCCCGGACAGGGGGGAACAACCGGGGAGCTGTTTTTT.

The rearrangement uses TRBV7-2 and TRBJ1-2, with unresolved D. CDR1 is SGHTA, CDR2 FQGNSA, per germline. The CDR3 length is 14 residues. V lost 4 bases, J lost 3 bases, and 12 bases lay in between. For the CDR3, the DNA is TGTGCCAGCAGCTCGTCGGTGGGATACTATGGCTACACCTTC. Its protein product is CASSSSVGYYGYTF.